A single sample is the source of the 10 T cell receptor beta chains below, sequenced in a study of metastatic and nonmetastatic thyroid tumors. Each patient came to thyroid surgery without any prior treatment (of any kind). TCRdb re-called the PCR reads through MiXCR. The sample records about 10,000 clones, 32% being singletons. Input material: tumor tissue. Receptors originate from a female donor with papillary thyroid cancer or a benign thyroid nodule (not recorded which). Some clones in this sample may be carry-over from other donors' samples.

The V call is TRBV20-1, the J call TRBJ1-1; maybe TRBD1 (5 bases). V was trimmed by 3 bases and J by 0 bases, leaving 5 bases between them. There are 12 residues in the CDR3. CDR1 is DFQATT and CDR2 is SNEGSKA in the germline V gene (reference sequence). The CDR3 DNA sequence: TGCAGTGCTAGGGGGCTGAACACTGAAGCTTTCTTT. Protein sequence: CSARGLNTEAFF.

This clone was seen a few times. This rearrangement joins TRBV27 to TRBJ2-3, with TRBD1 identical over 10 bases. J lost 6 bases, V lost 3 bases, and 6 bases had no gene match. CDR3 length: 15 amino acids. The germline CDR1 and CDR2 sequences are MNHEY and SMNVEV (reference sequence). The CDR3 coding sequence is TGTGCCAGCAGTTTGACAGGGGGCTTTACGGATACGCAGTATTTT. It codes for CASSLTGGFTDTQYF.

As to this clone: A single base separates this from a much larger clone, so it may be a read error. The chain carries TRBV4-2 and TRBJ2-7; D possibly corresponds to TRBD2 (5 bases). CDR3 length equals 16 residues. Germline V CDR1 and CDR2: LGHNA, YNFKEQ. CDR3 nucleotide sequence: TGTGCCAGCAGCCAAACGACTAACGGTATGACCTACGAGCAGTGCTTC. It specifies CASSQTTNGMTYEQCF.

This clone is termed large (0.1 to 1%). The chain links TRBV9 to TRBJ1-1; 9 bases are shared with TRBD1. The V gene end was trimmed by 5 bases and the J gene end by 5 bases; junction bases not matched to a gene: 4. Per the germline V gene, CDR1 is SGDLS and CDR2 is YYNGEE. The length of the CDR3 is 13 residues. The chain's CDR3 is CASSETGGTEAFF. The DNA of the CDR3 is TGTGCCAGCAGTGAGACAGGGGGAACTGAAGCTTTCTTT.

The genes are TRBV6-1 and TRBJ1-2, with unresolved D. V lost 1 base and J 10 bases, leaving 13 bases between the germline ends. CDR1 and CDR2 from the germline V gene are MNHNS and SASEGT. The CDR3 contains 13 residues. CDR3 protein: CASSEGNWGTYTF. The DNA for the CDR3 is TGTGCCAGCAGTGAAGGGAATTGGGGAACCTACACCTTC.

DNA of the CDR3: TGTGCCAGCAGTTTATTTCCGAAGAACACTGAAGCTTTCTTT. This gives the protein CASSLFPKNTEAFF. This chain connects TRBV28 to TRBJ1-1; D is unclear. V was clipped by 1 base and J by 1 base, with 7 bases between them. This CDR3 spans 14 amino acids. Germline assignment: CDR1 MDHEN and CDR2 SYDVKM.

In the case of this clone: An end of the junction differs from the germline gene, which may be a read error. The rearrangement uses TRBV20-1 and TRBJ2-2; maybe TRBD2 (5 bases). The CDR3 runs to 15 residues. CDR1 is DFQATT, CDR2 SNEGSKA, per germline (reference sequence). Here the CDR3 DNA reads TGCAGTGCTAGAGATGGTTCATCAAACACCGGGGAGTTGTTTTTT. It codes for CSARDGSSNTGELFF.

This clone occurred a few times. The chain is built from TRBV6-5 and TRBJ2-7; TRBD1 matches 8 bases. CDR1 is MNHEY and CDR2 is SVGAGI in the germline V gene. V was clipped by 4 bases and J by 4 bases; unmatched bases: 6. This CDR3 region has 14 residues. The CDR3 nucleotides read TGTGCCAGCAGTTGGACAGGGTGCAGGTACGAGCAGTACTTC. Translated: CASSWTGCRYEQYF.

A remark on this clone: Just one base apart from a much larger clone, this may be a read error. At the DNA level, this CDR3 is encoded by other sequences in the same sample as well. The CDR3 reads CAISGEPRETQYF. The CDR3 DNA follows: TGTGCCATCAGTGGTGAACCCCGAGAGACCCAGTACTTC. The gene calls are TRBV10-3 and TRBJ2-5; D gene ambiguous. The CDR3 totals 13 residues. Trimming left V 4 bases short and J 4 bases short, with 10 bases between. CDR1 and CDR2 (germline): ENHRY, SYGVKD.

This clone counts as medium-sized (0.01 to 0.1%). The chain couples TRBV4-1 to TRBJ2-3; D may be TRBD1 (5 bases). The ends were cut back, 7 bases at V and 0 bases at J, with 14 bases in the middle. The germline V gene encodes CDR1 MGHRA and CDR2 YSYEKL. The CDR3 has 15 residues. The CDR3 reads CASNDRGDSTDTQYF. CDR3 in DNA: TGCGCCAGCAACGATAGGGGCGATAGCACAGATACGCAGTATTTT.